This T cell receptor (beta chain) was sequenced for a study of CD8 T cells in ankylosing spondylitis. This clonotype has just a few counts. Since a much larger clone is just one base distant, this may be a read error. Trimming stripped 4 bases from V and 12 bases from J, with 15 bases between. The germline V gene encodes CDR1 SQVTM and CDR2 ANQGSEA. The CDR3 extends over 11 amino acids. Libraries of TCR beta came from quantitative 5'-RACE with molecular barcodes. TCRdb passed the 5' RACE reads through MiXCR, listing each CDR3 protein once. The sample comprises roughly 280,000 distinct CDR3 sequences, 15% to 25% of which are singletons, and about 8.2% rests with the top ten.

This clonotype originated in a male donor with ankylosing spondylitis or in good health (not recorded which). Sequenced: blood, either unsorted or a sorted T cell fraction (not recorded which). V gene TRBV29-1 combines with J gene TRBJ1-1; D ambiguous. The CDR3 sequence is CSVGNGPKTFF. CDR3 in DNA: TGCAGCGTTGGGAACGGGCCAAAGACTTTCTTT.